The rows below give T cell receptor beta chains drawn from one sample of a study of TIL therapy for anti-PD-1-resistant metastatic lung cancer. The method was immunoSEQ multiplex PCR; TCRdb's version includes in-frame clones alone and lacks a portion of them. The sample has about 10,000 clones; around three fifths are singletons. This specimen consisted of tumor tissue, obtained at baseline. These receptors all stem from a person aged 25-85 years with non-small cell lung cancer. The CDR3 runs from the conserved cysteine through the conserved F or W. Fields, in order: D gene, J gene, clone size, V gene, CDR3 DNA, CDR3 protein. A D gene is named only where the DNA matches it firmly. Not every row has a clone size; where given, it reads once, few, many or a size class.

d_gene: -
j_gene: TRBJ2-2
abundance: -
v_gene: TRBV7-3
CDR3nt: TGTGCCAGCAGGCCCCCGGGGTTAAGGACCGGGGAGCTGTTTTTT
CDR3aa: CASRPPGLRTGELFF

d_gene: -
j_gene: TRBJ2-5
abundance: -
v_gene: TRBV6-5
CDR3nt: TGTGCCAGCAGTTACCCCATCGGGGGGCGAGAGACCCAGTACTTC
CDR3aa: CASSYPIGGRETQYF

d_gene: TRBD2
j_gene: TRBJ2-2
abundance: -
v_gene: TRBV5-4
CDR3nt: TGTGCCAGCAGAAGGACTAGCGGGGACACCGGGGAGCTGTTTTTT
CDR3aa: CASRRTSGDTGELFF

d_gene: -
j_gene: TRBJ2-1
abundance: -
v_gene: TRBV18
CDR3nt: TGTGCCAGCTCACCGGACGATGTCTCCTACAATGAGCAGTTCTTC
CDR3aa: CASSPDDVSYNEQFF

d_gene: TRBD1
j_gene: TRBJ1-4
abundance: -
v_gene: TRBV30
CDR3nt: TGTGCCTGGAGTTGGGGACAGGGGAATGAAAAACTGTTTTTT
CDR3aa: CAWSWGQGNEKLFF

d_gene: TRBD1
j_gene: TRBJ1-4
abundance: -
v_gene: TRBV28
CDR3nt: TGTGCCAGCAGTCAAGGGACAGGCGGTGAAAAACTGTTTTTT
CDR3aa: CASSQGTGGEKLFF

d_gene: -
j_gene: TRBJ2-7
abundance: few
v_gene: TRBV11-3
CDR3nt: TGTGCCAGCAGCTACCGGGGCGGGGACGAGCAGTACTTC
CDR3aa: CASSYRGGDEQYF

d_gene: TRBD1
j_gene: TRBJ1-2
abundance: -
v_gene: TRBV28
CDR3nt: TGTGCCAGCAGTTTAAGCCGGACAGGACGGCGGGGCTACACCTTC
CDR3aa: CASSLSRTGRRGYTF

d_gene: -
j_gene: TRBJ2-3
abundance: -
v_gene: TRBV4-2
CDR3nt: TGTGCCAGCAGCCGCGCAGGGAACACAGATACGCAGTATTTT
CDR3aa: CASSRAGNTDTQYF

d_gene: -
j_gene: TRBJ2-7
abundance: -
v_gene: TRBV5-1
CDR3nt: TGCGCCAGCAGCTTGGGGCCAATAGCTTTTGAATACGAGCAGTACTTC
CDR3aa: CASSLGPIAFEYEQYF

d_gene: -
j_gene: TRBJ2-5
abundance: -
v_gene: TRBV21-1
CDR3nt: TGTGCCAGCAGCAAAGAAAAGGGGAAAGAGACCCAGTACTTC
CDR3aa: CASSKEKGKETQYF

d_gene: TRBD2
j_gene: TRBJ2-7
abundance: few
v_gene: TRBV19
CDR3nt: TGTGCCAGTAGTAGGATACTCGTAGCGGGTGCGCCCTACGAGCAGTACTTC
CDR3aa: CASSRILVAGAPYEQYF

d_gene: -
j_gene: TRBJ2-7
abundance: few
v_gene: TRBV11-2
CDR3nt: TGTGCCAGCAGCTTAGTTTACCTACGGGACGAGCAGTACTTC
CDR3aa: CASSLVYLRDEQYF

d_gene: -
j_gene: TRBJ2-7
abundance: -
v_gene: TRBV2
CDR3nt: TGTGCCAGCATCTTGACAACGAATTCCTACGAGCAGTACTTC
CDR3aa: CASILTTNSYEQYF

d_gene: -
j_gene: TRBJ1-3
abundance: -
v_gene: TRBV11-3
CDR3nt: TGTGCCAGCAGCCCGAGTATCTCTGGAAACACCATATATTTT
CDR3aa: CASSPSISGNTIYF

d_gene: -
j_gene: TRBJ2-7
abundance: medium-sized
v_gene: TRBV12-2
CDR3nt: TGTGCAAGGAACCCAAGACGAGGGAACTACGAGCAGTACTTC
CDR3aa: CARNPRRGNYEQYF

d_gene: -
j_gene: TRBJ2-1
abundance: -
v_gene: TRBV5-1
CDR3nt: TGCGCCAGCAGCCTGATGGGAGAAAGCTCCTACAATGAGCAGTTCTTC
CDR3aa: CASSLMGESSYNEQFF

d_gene: -
j_gene: TRBJ2-5
abundance: -
v_gene: TRBV2
CDR3nt: TGTGCCAGCAGCGGCCTGTTGTGGGGGACCCAGTACTTC
CDR3aa: CASSGLLWGTQYF

d_gene: TRBD2
j_gene: TRBJ2-5
abundance: -
v_gene: TRBV4-2
CDR3nt: TGTGCCAGCAGCCAAGCGTCGAAACGGGGGGACTGGGAGACCCAGTACTTC
CDR3aa: CASSQASKRGDWETQYF

d_gene: -
j_gene: TRBJ2-2
abundance: -
v_gene: TRBV27
CDR3nt: TGTGCCAGTCTTTTTTCCGCGAACACCGGGGAGCTGTTTTTT
CDR3aa: CASLFSANTGELFF

d_gene: -
j_gene: TRBJ2-2
abundance: -
v_gene: TRBV5-1
CDR3nt: TGCGCCAGCAGCTTGGCGGTCAGGGGCGATAACACCGGGGAGCTGTTTTTT
CDR3aa: CASSLAVRGDNTGELFF

d_gene: -
j_gene: TRBJ2-5
abundance: -
v_gene: TRBV5-4
CDR3nt: TGTGCCAGCAGCTTAAACTACCCGCAAGAGACCCAGTACTTC
CDR3aa: CASSLNYPQETQYF

d_gene: -
j_gene: TRBJ2-4
abundance: medium-sized
v_gene: TRBV19
CDR3nt: TGTGCCAGTAACCCCCTCGCTGACAAAAACATTCAGTACTTC
CDR3aa: CASNPLADKNIQYF

d_gene: -
j_gene: TRBJ1-3
abundance: -
v_gene: TRBV7-9
CDR3nt: TGTGCCAGCAGCCCTTCGGGGTCCGGAAACACCATATATTTT
CDR3aa: CASSPSGSGNTIYF

d_gene: TRBD1
j_gene: TRBJ2-7
abundance: -
v_gene: TRBV5-6
CDR3nt: TGTGCCAGCAGCTTGGAAGACAGGGGAAAGCAGTACTTC
CDR3aa: CASSLEDRGKQYF

d_gene: -
j_gene: TRBJ1-5
abundance: -
v_gene: TRBV4-2
CDR3nt: TGTGCCAGCAGCTTGTCAGGGAACACGGGGACCCAGCATTTT
CDR3aa: CASSLSGNTGTQHF

d_gene: -
j_gene: TRBJ1-1
abundance: -
v_gene: TRBV11-3
CDR3nt: TGTGCCAGCAGCTTAGACACTGAAGCTTTCTTT
CDR3aa: CASSLDTEAFF